This T cell receptor (beta chain) was captured in a study of T-cell memory formation after mild COVID-19. The authors produced TCR alpha and TCR beta cDNA libraries with sample barcodes and UMIs by 5'RACE using constant-segment primers. TCRdb passed the 5' RACE reads through MiXCR, listing each CDR3 protein once. The table records 250,000 to 400,000 distinct CDR3 sequences, roughly an eighth of them present only once. The table lists this clonotype with a few counts. Its antigen is currently unknown. Looked up from germline, CDR1 is LNHDA and CDR2 is SQIVND (reference sequence). This CDR3 region has 14 residues. The V gene lost 1 base and the J gene lost 0 bases, with 6 bases spanning the gap. Study-wide points: Pre-infection memory carried some responding clones, suggesting that cross-reactive memory joined. Those CD4+ clones that contracted were mainly in CM and EM (CD8+ ones in EMRA). Contracting clones, day 15 to 85, had balanced CD4/CD8, and later expanders favored CD4+.

This TCR came from a man aged 18 to 35 who had mild COVID-19 (a few samples of this study predate the infection). Cell type and time point are not known. The sequencing input was PBMCs or a T cell subset sorted from them (not recorded which). The chain recombines TRBV19 with TRBJ2-5; D gene uncertain. CDR3 coding DNA: TGTGCCAGTAGTATAGGACGGTACCAAGAGACCCAGTACTTC. Translation: CASSIGRYQETQYF.